This T cell receptor (beta chain) derives from a study of blood T cell repertoires in COVID-19. Background on the study: T cells, B-cell-depleted T cells, or PBMCs supplied cDNA or gDNA.

As handled by the study authors: Quantification of nucleated cells was approximated via reference gene primer amplification. The table came from immunoSEQ multiplex PCR; TCRdb's copy has only in-frame clones and leaves some out. Clonal size and the V and J genes are those of that table, whereas D and trimming came from the DNA. The sample has about 46,000 clones, about 84% seen once. This TCR came from a man aged 55-75 years with acute or convalescent COVID-19. Material: peripheral blood.

CDR3 bases: TGTGCCAGCAGCAAAGATGGGACAGGGACTCAGCCCCAGCATTTT. Amino acid sequence: CASSKDGTGTQPQHF. The genes are TRBV11-1 and TRBJ1-5; the match to TRBD1 covers 9 bases. The CDR3 extends over 15 amino acids. CDR1 and CDR2 from the germline V gene are SGHAT and FQDESV (reference sequence). The junction had 8 bases not matched to a gene; V was cut back by 5 bases and J by 6 bases. The variable domain in full, completed from reference TRBV11-1 and TRBJ1-5, reads EAEVAQSPRYKITEKSQAVAFWCDPISGHATLYWYRQILGQGPELLVQFQDESVVDDSQLPKDRFSAERLKGVDSTLKIQPAELGDSAMYLCASSKDGTGTQPQHFGDGTRLSIL.